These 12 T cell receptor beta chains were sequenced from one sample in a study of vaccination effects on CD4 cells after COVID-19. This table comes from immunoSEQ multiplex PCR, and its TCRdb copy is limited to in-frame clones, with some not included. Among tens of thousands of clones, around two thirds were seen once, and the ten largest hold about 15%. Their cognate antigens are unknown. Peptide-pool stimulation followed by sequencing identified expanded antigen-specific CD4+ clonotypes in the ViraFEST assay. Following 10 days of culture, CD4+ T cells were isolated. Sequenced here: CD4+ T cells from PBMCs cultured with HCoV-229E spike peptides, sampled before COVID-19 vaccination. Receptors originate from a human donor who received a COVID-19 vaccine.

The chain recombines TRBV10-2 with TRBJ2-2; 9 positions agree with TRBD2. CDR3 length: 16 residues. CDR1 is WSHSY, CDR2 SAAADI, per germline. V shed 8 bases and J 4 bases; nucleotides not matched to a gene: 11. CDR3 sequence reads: CASGGRGGLVTGELFF. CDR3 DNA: TGCGCCAGCGGGGGGCGGGGGGGCCTGGTCACCGGGGAGCTGTTTTTT.

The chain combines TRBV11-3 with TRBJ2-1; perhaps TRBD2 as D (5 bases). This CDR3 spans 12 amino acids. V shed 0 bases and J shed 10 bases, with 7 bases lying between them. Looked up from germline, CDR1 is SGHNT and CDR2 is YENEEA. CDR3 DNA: TGTGCCAGCAGCTTAGAGGAGGCAGAGCAGTTCTTC. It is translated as CASSLEEAEQFF.

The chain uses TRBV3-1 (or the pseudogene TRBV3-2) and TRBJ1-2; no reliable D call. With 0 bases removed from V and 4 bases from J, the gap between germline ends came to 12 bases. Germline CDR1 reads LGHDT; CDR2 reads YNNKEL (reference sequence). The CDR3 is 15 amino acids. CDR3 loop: CASSQDASSSYGYTF. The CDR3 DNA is TGTGCCAGCAGCCAAGATGCATCCTCGAGCTATGGCTACACCTTC.

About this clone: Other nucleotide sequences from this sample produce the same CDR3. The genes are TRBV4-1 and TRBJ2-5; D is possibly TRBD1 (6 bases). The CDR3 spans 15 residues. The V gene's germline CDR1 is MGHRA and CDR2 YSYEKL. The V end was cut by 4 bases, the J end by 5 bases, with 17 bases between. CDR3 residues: CASSPEDSPRETQYF. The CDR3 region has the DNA TGCGCCAGCAGCCCTGAGGACAGCCCTCGGGAGACCCAGTACTTC.

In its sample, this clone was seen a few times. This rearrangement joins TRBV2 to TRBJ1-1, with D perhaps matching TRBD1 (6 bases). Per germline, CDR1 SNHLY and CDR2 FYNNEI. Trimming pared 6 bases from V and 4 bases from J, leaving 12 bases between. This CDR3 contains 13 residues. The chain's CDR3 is CASSKQGSTEAFF. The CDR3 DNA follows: TGTGCCAGCAGCAAACAGGGAAGCACTGAAGCTTTCTTT.

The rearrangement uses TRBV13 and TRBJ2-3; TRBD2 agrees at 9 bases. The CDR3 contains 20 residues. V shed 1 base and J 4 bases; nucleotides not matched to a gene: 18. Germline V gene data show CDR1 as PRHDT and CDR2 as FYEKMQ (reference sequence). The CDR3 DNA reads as TGTGCCAGCAGCTTAGAGGCGCAGGGGAGCGGACTAGCGATCCCAGATACGCAGTATTTT. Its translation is CASSLEAQGSGLAIPDTQYF.

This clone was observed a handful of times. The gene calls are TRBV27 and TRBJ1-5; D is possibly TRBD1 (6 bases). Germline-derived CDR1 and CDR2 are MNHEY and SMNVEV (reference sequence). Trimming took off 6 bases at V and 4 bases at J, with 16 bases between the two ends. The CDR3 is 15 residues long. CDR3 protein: CASRPTGIRNQPQHF. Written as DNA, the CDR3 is TGTGCCAGCAGGCCTACAGGGATCCGGAATCAGCCCCAGCATTTT.

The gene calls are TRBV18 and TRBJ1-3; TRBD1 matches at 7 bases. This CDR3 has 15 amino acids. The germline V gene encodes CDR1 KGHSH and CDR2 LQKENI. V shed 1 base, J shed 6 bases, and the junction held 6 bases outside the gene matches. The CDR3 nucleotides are TGTGCCAGCTCACCACGAGGGGGCAACGAAAACACCATATATTTT. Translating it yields CASSPRGGNENTIYF. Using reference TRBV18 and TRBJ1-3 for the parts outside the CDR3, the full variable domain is NAGVMQNPRHLVRRRGQEARLRCSPMKGHSHVYWYRQLPEEGLKFMVYLQKENIIDESGMPKERFSAEFPKEGPSILRIQQVVRGDSAAYFCASSPRGGNENTIYFGEGSWLTVV.

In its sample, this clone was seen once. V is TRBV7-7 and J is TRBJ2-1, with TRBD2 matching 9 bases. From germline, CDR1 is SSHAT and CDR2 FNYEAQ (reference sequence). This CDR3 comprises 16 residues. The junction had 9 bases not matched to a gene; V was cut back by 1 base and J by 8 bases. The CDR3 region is CASSLGRGLASHEQFF. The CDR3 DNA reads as TGTGCCAGCAGCTTAGGGAGGGGACTAGCTTCCCATGAGCAGTTCTTC.

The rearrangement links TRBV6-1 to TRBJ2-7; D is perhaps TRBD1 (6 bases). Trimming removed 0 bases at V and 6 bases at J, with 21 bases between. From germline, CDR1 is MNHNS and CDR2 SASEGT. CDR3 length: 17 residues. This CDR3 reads CASSEALRQAPAGEQYF. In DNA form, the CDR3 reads TGTGCCAGCAGTGAAGCCCTCCGACAGGCCCCTGCTGGCGAGCAGTACTTC.

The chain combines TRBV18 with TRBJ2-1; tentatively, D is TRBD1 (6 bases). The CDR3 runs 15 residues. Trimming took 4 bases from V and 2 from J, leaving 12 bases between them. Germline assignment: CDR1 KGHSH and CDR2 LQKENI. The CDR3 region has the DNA TGTGCCAGCTCACTCAGACAGGTAGCCTACAATGAGCAGTTCTTC. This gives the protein CASSLRQVAYNEQFF. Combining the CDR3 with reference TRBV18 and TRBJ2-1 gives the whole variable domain NAGVMQNPRHLVRRRGQEARLRCSPMKGHSHVYWYRQLPEEGLKFMVYLQKENIIDESGMPKERFSAEFPKEGPSILRIQQVVRGDSAAYFCASSLRQVAYNEQFFGPGTRLTVL.

CDR3 sequence reads: CASSEGAGTGAGYTF. CDR3 in DNA: TGTGCCAGCAGTGAAGGGGCAGGGACAGGGGCTGGCTACACCTTC. The gene calls are TRBV6-1 and TRBJ1-2; TRBD1 matches at 10 bases. CDR3 size: 15 residues. Germline CDR1 MNHNS, CDR2 SASEGT. Unmatched junction bases numbered 6, after V lost 1 base and J lost 7 bases.